This record covers a single TCR beta chain. These data originate in a study of blood T cell repertoires in COVID-19. In the study overall: Material from acute and convalescent COVID-19 was sourced from the United States, Italy and Spain. T cells, B-cell-depleted T cells, or PBMCs provided the cDNA or gDNA that served as material.

Produced via immunoSEQ multiplex PCR; TCRdb's table is partial and in-frame only. The sample contains 200,000 or so clones, about 87% of which appear only once. Germline V CDR1 and CDR2: LNHDA, SQIVND (reference sequence). V was cut by 1 base and J by 6 bases, with 19 bases left in between. The CDR3 extends over 17 amino acids. Sequencing was carried out using PBMCs or T cells enriched from blood (not recorded which). The receptor's source is a woman aged 25 to 39 who had been exposed to COVID-19. The genes are TRBV19 and TRBJ1-5; possibly TRBD1 for D (5 bases). Here the CDR3 DNA reads TGTGCCAGTAGTATAGTTCGAGGTGGGGGGATAAGTCAGCCCCAGCATTTT. This gives the protein CASSIVRGGGISQPQHF.